This TCR beta chain stems from a study of blood T cells in healthy people across ages. Alongside a J-beta primer mix, a sample-barcoded 5' primer served in a second PCR lasting 7 to 11 cycles. TCRdb called the 5' RACE reads again in MiXCR, with one record for every CDR3 protein. The table includes around 990,000 distinct CDR3 sequences, about two fifths detected once. Trimming pared 5 bases from V and 3 bases from J, leaving 14 bases between. The germline gives CDR1 SGHRS, CDR2 YFSETQ. There are 15 residues in the CDR3. This chain joins TRBV5-1 and TRBJ1-4, with D perhaps matching TRBD1 (6 bases). The receptor's source is a man aged 18 to 35 in good health. What was sequenced was blood. CDR3 coding DNA: TGCGCCAGCAGGCCTCACAGGGCTGCTAATGAAAAACTGTTTTTT. It specifies CASRPHRAANEKLFF.